The clone carrying this TCR beta chain was counted ten times or more. TCRdb reanalysed the PCR reads using MiXCR and keeps one entry per CDR3 protein. The sample consists of about half a million distinct CDR3 sequences, roughly 25% of them appearing once. The record originates from a study of molecular identifiers for immune sequencing clone quantification. Whole-study context: Replicate experiments took RNA from 20,000 or 100,000 naive CD8 cells, divided it five ways and sequenced four.

CDR1 MGHRA and CDR2 YSYEKL come from the germline V gene. The ends were cut back, 1 base at V and 4 bases at J, with 13 bases in the middle. This CDR3 has 15 amino acids. The sequence was obtained from a human donor in good health. Some libraries in this study had Jurkat cell RNA spiked in. This rearrangement joins TRBV4-1 to TRBJ1-1; D is unresolved. The material sequenced was naive CD8+ T cells from blood, with Jurkat cell RNA spiked in. As to subset: FACS-sorted CD8+CD4-CCR7+CD45RA+ naive T cells. The CDR3: CASSQVYLGVTEAFF. CDR3 coding DNA: TGCGCCAGCAGCCAAGTTTACCTTGGTGTCACTGAAGCTTTCTTT.